These 28 T cell receptor beta chains originate from one sample sequenced in a study of cytomegalovirus exposure and HLA in healthy donors. PCR involved 60 Vbeta and 13 Jbeta primers. Only in-frame clones appear in the TCRdb table, and some are missing; sequencing was by immunoSEQ multiplex PCR. Here the sample spans around 67,000 clones, around three quarters being singletons. The specimen was PBMCs. These receptors all stem from a man aged 18 to 30 in good health and CMV-seropositive.

V gene TRBV30 combines with J gene TRBJ2-7, with TRBD1 matching over 7 bases. The J segment lost 7 bases and the V segment lost 3 bases, leaving 9 bases of the junction unmatched. Per germline, CDR1 GTSNPN and CDR2 SVGIG (reference sequence). The CDR3 covers 13 residues. The DNA for the CDR3 is TGTGCCTGGAGGGGACAGAGTATGGGAGAGCAGTACTTC. It is translated as CAWRGQSMGEQYF. The full variable domain, completed using reference TRBV30 and TRBJ2-7, is SQTIHQWPATLVQPVGSPLSLECTVEGTSNPNLYWYRQAAGRGLQLLFYSVGIGQISSEVPQNLSASRPQDRQFILSSKKLLLSDSGFYLCAWRGQSMGEQYFGPGTRLTVT.

The chain has TRBV29-1 and TRBJ1-2; TRBD1 matches 12 bases. CDR3 length: 16 amino acids. V shed 6 bases, J shed 2 bases, and the junction held 10 bases outside the gene matches. Germline loops: CDR1 SQVTM, CDR2 ANQGSEA. CDR3 region: CSVTGTGGDLNYGYTF. CDR3 nucleotide sequence: TGCAGCGTGACCGGGACAGGGGGCGACCTCAACTATGGCTACACCTTC.

J is TRBJ1-1 and V is TRBV2; no reliable D call. CDR1 and CDR2 (germline): SNHLY, FYNNEI. There are 13 residues in the CDR3. V lost 7 bases and J 8 bases, leaving 17 bases between the germline ends. In DNA form, the CDR3 reads TGTGCCAGCAACAGTAGGGAGACGACGGAAGCTTTCTTT. It codes for CASNSRETTEAFF.

This clone was seen more than once but under ten times. The genes are TRBV5-1 and TRBJ1-1; 8 bases map to TRBD1. After removal of 4 bases from V and 1 base from J, the junction contained 3 bases not matched to a gene. CDR3 length equals 14 residues. Germline CDR1 is SGHRS and CDR2 is YFSETQ. The CDR3 here is CASSPGTGNTEAFF. The DNA of the CDR3 is TGCGCCAGCAGCCCGGGGACAGGGAACACTGAAGCTTTCTTT.

Note on this clone: Other DNA variants within this sample encode the same CDR3. The V and J genes are TRBV6-5 and TRBJ2-7, with 10 bases aligning to TRBD1. Germline V gene sequence: CDR1 MNHEY, CDR2 SVGAGI. V lost 5 bases to trimming and J lost 4 bases; unmatched junction nucleotides: 5. This CDR3 has 14 amino acids. The CDR3 sequence: CASSPGTGVYEQYF. The CDR3 coding sequence is TGTGCCAGCAGTCCCGGGACAGGGGTTTACGAGCAGTACTTC.

J is TRBJ1-3 and V is TRBV28; D gene unclear. The length of the CDR3 is 15 residues. Trimming stripped 3 bases from V and 0 bases from J, with 9 bases between. CDR1 and CDR2 from the germline V gene are MDHEN and SYDVKM. The DNA for the CDR3 is TGTGCCAGCAGTTTTAGCGGAAACTCTGGAAACACCATATATTTT. Amino acids: CASSFSGNSGNTIYF.

This clone was detected only a few times. The genes are TRBV19 and TRBJ1-3; TRBD1 might be the D (6 bases). The CDR3 has 13 amino acids. Germline V gives CDR1 LNHDA, CDR2 SQIVND (reference sequence). V lost 8 bases and J 4 bases, leaving 12 bases between the germline ends. This chain's CDR3 is CASPQGGGNTIYF. The CDR3 coding sequence is TGTGCCAGTCCCCAAGGGGGAGGAAACACCATATATTTT.

The J gene is TRBJ1-1, the V gene TRBV7-2; 9 nucleotides align to TRBD1. This CDR3 is built from 14 residues. Germline CDR1 reads SGHTA; CDR2 reads FQGNSA. The V and J ends lost 4 bases and 2 bases, in that order; junction bases with no gene match: 2. The CDR3 loop is CASSWGQGNTEAFF. DNA for the CDR3: TGTGCCAGCAGCTGGGGACAGGGAAACACTGAAGCTTTCTTT.

This sequence joins TRBV11-2 and TRBJ1-2, with D uncertain. V was shortened by 0 bases and J by 8 bases, with 13 bases between the two germline ends. CDR1 SGHAT and CDR2 FQNNGV come from the germline V gene. This CDR3 spans 14 amino acids. CDR3 DNA: TGTGCCAGCAGCTTAGATAACGGGGATCGGGGCTACACCTTC. Translated: CASSLDNGDRGYTF.

The chain couples TRBV30 to TRBJ2-3; unclear D gene. V was cut by 2 bases and J by 5 bases, with 11 bases left in between. The CDR3 is 13 residues long. Germline V gene data show CDR1 as GTSNPN and CDR2 as SVGIG (reference sequence). For the CDR3, the DNA is TGTGCCTGGAGTAAAGTACTTTTAGATACGCAGTATTTT. The encoded protein is CAWSKVLLDTQYF.

The CDR3 reads CAWRAYGLRDEQYF. The CDR3 DNA sequence: TGTGCCTGGAGAGCTTACGGGTTACGGGACGAGCAGTACTTC. The chain uses TRBV30 and TRBJ2-7, with D unclear. Germline V gene data show CDR1 as GTSNPN and CDR2 as SVGIG (reference sequence). Trimming removed 3 bases from V and 5 bases from J, with 17 bases in between. The CDR3 sequence is 14 residues long. Looking up the rest from reference TRBV30 and TRBJ2-7 gives the full variable domain: SQTIHQWPATLVQPVGSPLSLECTVEGTSNPNLYWYRQAAGRGLQLLFYSVGIGQISSEVPQNLSASRPQDRQFILSSKKLLLSDSGFYLCAWRAYGLRDEQYFGPGTRLTVT.

This clone appeared a single time. The V call is TRBV5-4, the J call TRBJ2-1; 8 positions agree with TRBD2. The CDR3 has 16 residues. The J segment lost 9 bases and the V segment lost 0 bases, leaving 11 bases of the junction unmatched. CDR1 SGHNT and CDR2 YYREEE come from the germline V gene (reference sequence). The CDR3 loop is CASSLAQGTRLAEQFF. The DNA of the CDR3 is TGTGCCAGCAGCTTGGCGCAGGGGACTAGATTAGCTGAGCAGTTCTTC.

This rearrangement joins TRBV5-1 to TRBJ1-4; weak D call: TRBD1 (5 bases). Trimming removed 0 bases from V and 5 bases from J, with 17 bases in between. The V gene's germline CDR1 is SGHRS and CDR2 YFSETQ. This CDR3 contains 17 residues. The DNA of the CDR3 is TGCGCCAGCAGCTTGGACGTAGGGGCCGGGGGGAATGAAAAACTGTTTTTT. This sequence encodes CASSLDVGAGGNEKLFF.

CDR3 amino acids: CASKERGGTDTQYF. The CDR3 DNA reads TGTGCCAGCAAGGAGCGGGGGGGCACAGATACGCAGTATTTT. V usage is TRBV2 and J usage is TRBJ2-3; 9 positions match TRBD2. Germline CDR1 is SNHLY and CDR2 is FYNNEI. Unmatched junction bases numbered 3, after V lost 7 bases and J lost 1 base. The CDR3 is made up of 14 amino acids.

J is TRBJ1-1 and V is TRBV30; the match to TRBD1 covers 7 bases. Germline assignment: CDR1 GTSNPN and CDR2 SVGIG (reference sequence). With 5 bases clipped from V and 3 bases from J, the junction kept 9 bases outside the gene matches. The CDR3 extends over 14 amino acids. The CDR3 region has the DNA TGTGCCTGGGGTTCTACTACAGGGGACACTGAAGCTTTCTTT. Translation gives CAWGSTTGDTEAFF.

V is TRBV25-1 and J is TRBJ1-2; the D gene is possibly TRBD1 (6 bases). Deletions cut 4 bases from V and 7 bases from J, with 10 bases between. The CDR3 runs to 12 residues. Germline lookup yields CDR1 MGHDK and CDR2 SYGVNS. CDR3 in DNA: TGTGCCAGCAGTGCGGGGGGCGGTGGCTACACCTTC. This encodes CASSAGGGGYTF.

The chain couples TRBV30 to TRBJ1-1; TRBD1 agrees at 10 bases. The V gene's germline CDR1 is GTSNPN and CDR2 SVGIG (reference sequence). The CDR3 length is 13 residues. The V and J ends lost 2 bases and 7 bases, in that order; junction bases with no gene match: 4. The CDR3 nucleotides are TGTGCCTGGAGTCCGGGACAGGGGATTGAAGCTTTCTTT. As protein: CAWSPGQGIEAFF.

The chain carries TRBV5-4 and TRBJ2-7; tentatively, D is TRBD2 (6 bases). Trimming stripped 3 bases from V and 2 bases from J, with 21 bases between. The CDR3 extends over 17 amino acids. Germline CDR1 is SGHNT and CDR2 is YYREEE (reference sequence). CDR3: CASSSAQGGGATYEQYF. CDR3 sequence (DNA): TGTGCCAGCAGCTCAGCCCAGGGAGGCGGGGCGACCTACGAGCAGTACTTC. Full variable domain (remainder filled in from reference TRBV5-4 and TRBJ2-7): ETGVTQSPTHLIKTRGQQVTLRCSSQSGHNTVSWYQQALGQGPQFIFQYYREEENGRGNFPPRFSGLQFPNYSSELNVNALELDDSALYLCASSSAQGGGATYEQYFGPGTRLTVT.

This chain joins TRBV25-1 and TRBJ2-7, with D possibly being TRBD1 (6 bases). Trimming took 0 bases from V and 7 from J, leaving 16 bases between them. Germline CDR1 MGHDK, CDR2 SYGVNS. The CDR3 covers 15 residues. The DNA of the CDR3 is TGTGCCAGCAGTGAATATGGGGACAAACCTGTTGAGCAGTACTTC. Translation: CASSEYGDKPVEQYF.

The CDR3 region has the DNA TGTGCCAGCAGCTCCGAAGGGGGCTACGAGCAGTACTTC. It is translated as CASSSEGGYEQYF. The rearrangement joins TRBV11-2 to TRBJ2-7; TRBD1 might be the D (6 bases). The CDR3 totals 13 residues. CDR1 SGHAT and CDR2 FQNNGV come from the germline V gene. Trimming removed 4 bases at V and 3 bases at J, with 10 bases between. The full variable domain, in which reference TRBV11-2 and TRBJ2-7 provide the parts outside the CDR3, is EAGVAQSPRYKIIEKRQSVAFWCNPISGHATLYWYQQILGQGPKLLIQFQNNGVVDDSQLPKDRFSAERLKGVDSTLKIQPAKLEDSAVYLCASSSEGGYEQYFGPGTRLTVT.

This clone occurred once. CDR3 sequence (DNA): TGTGCCAGCAGCCCATCCCCAGGGGGCCAGGACGAGCAGTACTTC. Residues: CASSPSPGGQDEQYF. The V gene is TRBV6-5, the J gene TRBJ2-7; 8 nucleotides agree with TRBD1. V gave up 6 bases and J gave up 5 bases; unmatched junction bases: 12. Germline CDR1 MNHEY, CDR2 SVGAGI. The CDR3 is 15 amino acids.

The chain couples TRBV4-2 to TRBJ2-2; 8 bases match TRBD2. Germline assignment: CDR1 LGHNA and CDR2 YNFKEQ. The CDR3 spans 16 residues. Trimming cost V 0 bases and J 6 bases; bases outside gene matches: 6. CDR3 residues: CASSQDRAGEAGELFF. The CDR3 DNA sequence: TGTGCCAGCAGCCAAGATAGAGCGGGAGAGGCCGGGGAGCTGTTTTTT.

The genes are TRBV30 and TRBJ2-7, with 7 positions matching TRBD2. CDR3 length: 14 amino acids. After removal of 0 bases from V and 2 bases from J, the junction contained 4 bases not matched to a gene. From germline, CDR1 is GTSNPN and CDR2 SVGIG (reference sequence). CDR3 amino acids: CAWSVGGSAYEQYF. The CDR3 DNA reads TGTGCCTGGAGTGTCGGGGGGTCCGCCTACGAGCAGTACTTC. The variable domain in full, completed from reference TRBV30 and TRBJ2-7, reads SQTIHQWPATLVQPVGSPLSLECTVEGTSNPNLYWYRQAAGRGLQLLFYSVGIGQISSEVPQNLSASRPQDRQFILSSKKLLLSDSGFYLCAWSVGGSAYEQYFGPGTRLTVT.

The genes are TRBV10-3 and TRBJ2-1; 8 nucleotides agree with TRBD2. The ends lost 5 bases at V and 5 bases at J; junction bases unmatched: 8. This CDR3 is 15 amino acids long. Germline CDR1 and CDR2: ENHRY and SYGVKD. DNA for the CDR3: TGTGCCATCAGTTCACGACTAGCGAGGGACAATGAGCAGTTCTTC. This translates into CAISSRLARDNEQFF.

With respect to this clone: The same CDR3 is also encoded by other DNA sequences in this sample. This chain connects TRBV5-1 to TRBJ1-1, with 8 bases that match TRBD1. In germline, CDR1 is SGHRS, CDR2 YFSETQ. This CDR3 has 13 residues. The V gene end was trimmed by 4 bases and the J gene end by 5 bases; junction bases not matched to a gene: 4. The CDR3 DNA sequence: TGCGCCAGCAGCCCTGGACAGGGTACTGAAGCTTTCTTT. Protein sequence: CASSPGQGTEAFF.

As DNA, the CDR3 is TGCGCCAGCACCCCAGGGTCAACTAATGAAAAACTGTTTTTT. This gives the protein CASTPGSTNEKLFF. The V gene is TRBV5-1, the J gene TRBJ1-4; D may be TRBD1 (5 bases). The length of the CDR3 is 14 residues. Germline values: CDR1 SGHRS, CDR2 YFSETQ. Trimming cost V 6 bases and J 0 bases, with 9 bases left between them.

The V call is TRBV5-6, the J call TRBJ1-2; maybe TRBD1 (6 bases). CDR1 and CDR2 (germline): SGHDT, YYEEEE. The V gene lost 4 bases and the J gene lost 4 bases, with 14 bases spanning the gap. The CDR3 has 14 residues. CDR3 in amino acids: CASSRGQPPYGYTF. CDR3 DNA: TGTGCCAGCAGCCGAGGACAGCCTCCCTATGGCTACACCTTC.

CDR3 in amino acids: CASSLRPRVEGQGAGETQYF. In DNA form, the CDR3 reads TGTGCCAGCAGTTTACGACCCCGGGTTGAGGGACAGGGGGCAGGCGAGACCCAGTACTTC. V and J are TRBV28 and TRBJ2-5; 12 positions match TRBD1. Losses at the gene ends were 2 bases for V and 5 bases for J; bases not matched to a gene: 18. The CDR3 is 20 residues long. CDR1 and CDR2 (germline): MDHEN, SYDVKM.